Each of the 16 T cell receptor beta chains below was sequenced from the same sample in a study of blood T cells in healthy people across ages. It was with a sample-barcoded 5' primer and a J-beta primer mix that a second PCR of roughly 7 to 12 cycles was run. TCRdb analysed the 5' RACE reads with MiXCR anew, one entry per CDR3 protein. The sample records about 780,000 distinct CDR3 sequences, 35% to 60% being singletons. The sample taken for sequencing was blood. The receptors originated from an elderly man in good health.

This clonotype came up a few times. This chain uses TRBV24-1 with TRBJ2-3; no definite D call. CDR1 and CDR2 (germline): KGHDR, SFDVKD. The CDR3 length is 12 residues. The ends were cut back, 6 bases at V and 6 bases at J, with 9 bases in the middle. The CDR3 reads CATSPLGDTQYF. CDR3 DNA sequence: TGTGCCACCAGTCCATTAGGGGATACGCAGTATTTT.

This clonotype came up a few times. This chain connects TRBV20-1 to TRBJ2-1, with a tentative D call TRBD1 (6 bases). Trimming shortened V by 2 bases and J by 3 bases, and 11 bases separated the two germline ends. Germline V gene lookup returns CDR1 DFQATT and CDR2 SNEGSKA (reference sequence). The CDR3 runs to 14 residues. CDR3 nucleotides: TGCAGTGCTAGATGGGGGACAAACTACAATGAGCAGTTCTTC. This translates into CSARWGTNYNEQFF.

The chain is built from TRBV20-1 and TRBJ2-3; D is possibly TRBD2 (6 bases). The V gene lost 4 bases and the J gene lost 4 bases, with 21 bases spanning the gap. This CDR3 contains 16 residues. Germline CDR1 and CDR2: DFQATT and SNEGSKA (reference sequence). CDR3 sequence reads: CSAILGLALDPDTQYF. The DNA of the CDR3 is TGCAGTGCTATCCTTGGCCTAGCGTTGGATCCAGATACGCAGTATTTT.

The chain joins TRBV20-1 to TRBJ2-7; D may be TRBD1 (5 bases). V gave up 3 bases and J gave up 6 bases, with 18 bases separating them. This CDR3 contains 14 residues. In germline, CDR1 is DFQATT, CDR2 SNEGSKA (reference sequence). The DNA of the CDR3 is TGCAGTGCTAGTTCGACAGCTAAGGCTTCCGAGCAGTACTTC. Encoded protein: CSASSTAKASEQYF.

This clonotype occurred a few times. J is TRBJ2-3 and V is TRBV20-1; 8 bases line up with TRBD2. This CDR3 is built from 16 residues. CDR1 DFQATT and CDR2 SNEGSKA come from the germline V gene (reference sequence). Unmatched junction bases numbered 16, after V lost 6 bases and J lost 5 bases. CDR3 coding DNA: TGCAGTGCCAAAATACCGGGACTAGATATTGGAGATACGCAGTATTTT. Translating it yields CSAKIPGLDIGDTQYF.

This sequence joins TRBV9 and TRBJ2-1, with D tentatively TRBD1 (5 bases). V lost 0 bases and J lost 0, with 7 bases in between. Germline loops: CDR1 SGDLS, CDR2 YYNGEE. This CDR3 has 15 amino acids. CDR3 in amino acids: CASSVEGASYNEQFF. The CDR3 DNA follows: TGTGCCAGCAGCGTAGAAGGGGCCTCCTACAATGAGCAGTTCTTC.

The CDR3 sequence: CASSASPGQPATNEKLFF. CDR3 nucleotides: TGTGCCAGCAGCGCCAGCCCGGGACAACCTGCAACTAATGAAAAACTGTTTTTT. V usage is TRBV9 and J usage is TRBJ1-4; D perhaps matches TRBD1 (6 bases). The V gene's germline CDR1 is SGDLS and CDR2 YYNGEE. Trimming pared 3 bases from V and 0 bases from J, leaving 18 bases between. The length of the CDR3 is 18 residues.

The sample holds one count of this clonotype. The chain joins TRBV20-1 to TRBJ2-3; D may be TRBD1 (5 bases). CDR1 and CDR2 (germline): DFQATT, SNEGSKA (reference sequence). Trimming shortened V by 3 bases and J by 5 bases, and 12 bases separated the two germline ends. The CDR3 totals 13 residues. The CDR3 DNA follows: TGCAGTGCTAGCTTGATAACAGGAGATACGCAGTATTTT. It is translated as CSASLITGDTQYF.

This rearrangement joins TRBV5-1 to TRBJ2-2; 9 positions match TRBD2. The CDR3 runs 16 residues. J lost 0 bases, V lost 0 bases, and 0 bases had no gene match. In germline, CDR1 is SGHRS, CDR2 YFSETQ. CDR3 in amino acids: CASSLASGANTGELFF. CDR3 nucleotide sequence: TGCGCCAGCAGCTTGGCTAGCGGGGCGAACACCGGGGAGCTGTTTTTT.

The genes are TRBV7-8 and TRBJ2-1; 8 bases agree with TRBD2. The germline gives CDR1 SGHVS, CDR2 FQNEAQ. The ends lost 5 bases at V and 10 bases at J; junction bases unmatched: 13. This CDR3 has 15 amino acids. The CDR3 loop reads CASSGVAGTSYEQFF. The DNA for the CDR3 is TGTGCCAGCAGCGGAGTAGCGGGGACCTCCTACGAGCAGTTCTTC. Supplemented by reference TRBV7-8 and TRBJ2-1, the full variable domain reads GAGVSQSPRYKVAKRGQDVALRCDPISGHVSLFWYQQALGQGPEFLTYFQNEAQLDKSGLPSDRFFAERPEGSVSTLKIQRTQQEDSAVYLCASSGVAGTSYEQFFGPGTRLTVL.

This clonotype occurred a few times. This chain joins TRBV29-1 and TRBJ2-1, with 8 bases lining up with TRBD1. This CDR3 has 12 amino acids. Germline trimming cut 4 bases from V and 10 bases from J; bases unmatched to any gene: 6. Germline V gene data show CDR1 as SQVTM and CDR2 as ANQGSEA. The CDR3, as DNA: TGCAGCGTTGCGGACAGGGACTGGGAGCAGTTCTTC. This encodes CSVADRDWEQFF.

CDR3 sequence: CAIRSSQGSQETQYF. For the CDR3, the DNA is TGTGCCATCCGTAGTTCACAGGGATCCCAAGAGACCCAGTACTTC. V and J are TRBV10-3 and TRBJ2-5; perhaps TRBD1 as D (6 bases). Germline loops: CDR1 ENHRY, CDR2 SYGVKD. The CDR3 has 15 residues. Trimming cost V 8 bases and J 1 base, with 17 bases left between them.

This clonotype has ten or more counts. This chain connects TRBV7-2 to TRBJ2-3, with TRBD2 identical over 14 bases. From germline, CDR1 is SGHTA and CDR2 FQGNSA. The CDR3 is made up of 17 amino acids. After removal of 1 base from V and 3 bases from J, the junction contained 3 bases not matched to a gene. The CDR3 loop is CASSLGLAGGTTDTQYF. In DNA, the CDR3 is TGTGCCAGCAGCTTAGGACTAGCGGGAGGGACAACAGATACGCAGTATTTT.

This sequence joins TRBV12-3 or TRBV12-4 and TRBJ2-1, with 14 positions matching TRBD2. The CDR3 runs 18 residues. The V gene end was trimmed by 4 bases and the J gene end by 8 bases; junction bases not matched to a gene: 13. The CDR3 sequence is CASSYGARKGLAGDEQFF. The CDR3 nucleotides are TGTGCCAGCAGTTACGGCGCTCGGAAGGGACTAGCGGGAGATGAGCAGTTCTTC.

This clonotype appeared many times. The chain combines TRBV7-2 with TRBJ1-6, with D unresolved. The CDR3 covers 11 residues. The V gene lost 7 bases and the J gene lost 7 bases, with 5 bases spanning the gap. Germline CDR1 is SGHTA and CDR2 is FQGNSA. The DNA for the CDR3 is TGTGCCAGCACCGAAAATTCACCCCTCCACTTT. Translating it yields CASTENSPLHF.

This clonotype has only one observation. This sequence joins TRBV3-1 and TRBJ2-7; D gene uncertain. CDR3 length equals 15 residues. V was pared by 1 base and J by 7 bases, with 17 bases between. Looked up from germline, CDR1 is LGHDT and CDR2 is YNNKEL (reference sequence). The CDR3 sequence is CASSQAAHTYNEQYF. DNA of the CDR3: TGTGCCAGCAGCCAAGCTGCTCACACCTACAATGAGCAGTACTTC.